The entry that follows covers one TCR beta chain sequence. This clonotype was counted between two and nine times. No cognate antigen has been identified for it. No much larger clonotype is one base removed from it; base qualities were not supplied. The sample belongs to a study of T-cell reconstitution after alpha-beta-depleted transplantation in children listed by TCRdb under 2016. As for the study more broadly: Using TCR repertoire profiling, the study quantitatively followed how T-cell immune reconstitution unfolded in children after TCRalphabeta/CD19-depleted allogeneic hematopoietic cell transplantation.

The sample's treatment or condition label, decoded: allogeneic hematopoietic cell transplantation with graft depleted of TCRalphabeta T cells and CD19 B cells. Transplant recipients were children who received TCRalphabeta/CD19-depleted allogeneic hematopoietic cell grafts. Unmatched junction bases come to 6, with V trimmed by 0 bases and J by 8 bases. Reading from cysteine to phenylalanine, the CDR3 counts 15 amino acids. Only the CDR3 DNA is retained, 45 bases long and in frame from the first base. Taken from the germline V gene, the CDR1 and CDR2 loops are SGHRS and YFSETQ. On the study overall, not on this receptor specifically: Hyperexpanded clone frequencies declined over subsequent months; after one year, T-cell counts and TCRbeta diversity were mostly attributed to newly produced T cells. About two months after transplant, the apparently early recovery of alphabetaT-cell counts reportedly depended on just several hundred clones that had expanded rapidly and came from non-depleted graft cells. In some patients, high TCRbeta diversity at day 60 was attributed to recipient T cells and intrathymic progenitors that had survived conditioning.

Receptors were amplified or captured by PCR. The instrument given in TCRdb is Illumina HiSeq 2500. TCR libraries were prepared with molecular barcoding, using unique molecular identifiers to normalize TCRbeta repertoire quantification. TCRdb took the public reads, trimmed them with fastp at Q25, ran MiXCR for clone calling and kept in-frame beta chains. Records with the same CDR3 protein are collapsed into one entry carrying the most frequent genes and DNA. The sample profile shows about 980,000 distinct CDR3 sequences; about 26% of them were found once. More than 25% of the sample rests with the top ten.

The TCR was taken from a boy younger than two who had a stem cell transplant for SCID, so the T cells may come from the graft donor. The starting material was PBMCs, mostly from graft donor cells, obtained 360 days after TCRalphabeta/CD19-depleted stem cell transplant. The rearrangement combines TRBV5-1 with TRBJ2-1; 9 central nucleotides agree with TRBD1. The nucleotides read TGCGCCAGCAGCTTGGCACAGGGGGCTTGGGATGAGCAGTTCTTC. It encodes CASSLAQGAWDEQFF.